Listed here are 15 T cell receptor beta chains from one sample, sequenced in a study of blood T cell repertoires in COVID-19. The table came from immunoSEQ multiplex PCR; TCRdb's copy has only in-frame clones and leaves some out. The profile shows tens of thousands of clones, approximately 80% of them singletons. Sequences were obtained from peripheral blood. The origin of the receptors is a woman aged 70-85 years with acute or convalescent COVID-19.

This clone was seen once. The gene calls are TRBV15 and TRBJ1-1; 9 bases line up with TRBD1. The V and J ends lost 6 bases and 4 bases, in that order; junction bases with no gene match: 3. The CDR3 covers 13 residues. Germline-derived CDR1 and CDR2 are LNHNV and YYDKDF (reference sequence). CDR3 sequence: CATRMDRGTEAFF. In DNA form, the CDR3 reads TGTGCCACCAGGATGGACAGGGGCACTGAAGCTTTCTTT.

The chain employs TRBV5-1 and TRBJ2-7; maybe TRBD2 (6 bases). Germline V gene data show CDR1 as SGHRS and CDR2 as YFSETQ. V lost 6 bases and J 3 bases, leaving 13 bases between the germline ends. This CDR3 is 13 amino acids long. CDR3 nucleotide sequence: TGCGCCAGCAACGGGGACTGGGACTACGAGCAGTACTTC. This codes for CASNGDWDYEQYF.

The J gene is TRBJ1-2, the V gene TRBV6-2 or TRBV6-3, with TRBD1 as a possible D gene (6 bases). Germline V gene sequence: CDR1 MNHEY, CDR2 SVGEGT. Trimming cost V 5 bases and J 2 bases, with 15 bases left between them. The CDR3 has 15 residues. For the CDR3, the DNA is TGTGCCAGCAGTGTCAGGGGATACGTGAACTATGGCTACACCTTC. The encoded protein is CASSVRGYVNYGYTF.

The chain links TRBV7-2 to TRBJ2-7, with D possibly matching TRBD1 (6 bases). CDR3 length: 15 amino acids. V lost 0 bases and J lost 1, with 10 bases in between. The germline gives CDR1 SGHTA, CDR2 FQGNSA. The CDR3 sequence is CASSLASDSSYEQYF. CDR3 in DNA: TGTGCCAGCAGCTTAGCTTCGGACAGTTCCTACGAGCAGTACTTC.

This clone was observed a few times. The rearrangement uses TRBV16 and TRBJ1-1; TRBD1 matches at 11 bases. Germline V CDR1 and CDR2: KGHSY, FQNENV. With 1 base clipped from V and 6 bases from J, the junction kept 4 bases outside the gene matches. The CDR3 has 15 residues. The CDR3 sequence is CASSQFQGQGAEAFF. The CDR3 nucleotides are TGTGCCAGCAGCCAATTCCAGGGACAGGGGGCTGAAGCTTTCTTT.

The chain is built from TRBV7-6 and TRBJ2-1, with 15 bases aligning to TRBD2. Germline lookup yields CDR1 SGHVS and CDR2 FNYEAQ. The CDR3 sequence is 16 residues long. V lost 6 bases and J lost 7; bases outside the gene matches: 7. CDR3 sequence (DNA): TGTGCCAGCAGTTCCCCGGGACTAGCGGGGGGTAATGAGCAGTTCTTC. Protein sequence: CASSSPGLAGGNEQFF.

This clone was found a few times. The chain recombines TRBV7-2 with TRBJ1-5; 8 bases are shared with TRBD1. V trimming: 5 bases; J trimming: 1 base; junction bases outside the gene matches: 4. CDR1 and CDR2 (germline): SGHTA, FQGNSA. The CDR3 has 15 amino acids. CDR3 nucleotides: TGTGCCAGCAGCGTTAGACAGGGGAGCAATCAGCCCCAGCATTTT. It yields the protein CASSVRQGSNQPQHF.

The gene calls are TRBV9 and TRBJ2-5, with D maybe TRBD2 (6 bases). The germline V gene encodes CDR1 SGDLS and CDR2 YYNGEE. The V end lost 3 bases, the J end lost 5 bases, and 14 bases lay between the germline ends. This CDR3 has 14 amino acids. CDR3 amino acids: CASSADYKTETQYF. DNA of the CDR3: TGTGCCAGCAGCGCGGACTACAAAACGGAGACCCAGTACTTC.

This clone has just a few counts. The rearrangement links TRBV11-2 to TRBJ1-2, with 9 bases aligning to TRBD1. The CDR3 consists of 18 residues. Germline lookup yields CDR1 SGHAT and CDR2 FQNNGV. After removal of 1 base from V and 0 bases from J, the junction contained 9 bases not matched to a gene. CDR3 in amino acids: CASSLVDRGADSNYGYTF. The CDR3 DNA reads as TGTGCCAGCAGCTTAGTGGACAGGGGAGCCGATTCTAACTATGGCTACACCTTC.

The chain carries TRBV19 and TRBJ1-1; D gene ambiguous. The CDR3 sequence is 13 residues long. Trimming took 1 base from V and 4 from J, leaving 7 bases between them. The germline CDR1 and CDR2 sequences are LNHDA and SQIVND (reference sequence). The CDR3 DNA reads TGTGCCAGTAGTATAGTACGGGGCACTGAAGCTTTCTTT. Translating gives CASSIVRGTEAFF.

The J gene is TRBJ2-1, the V gene TRBV6-5; 14 bases are shared with TRBD2. Germline CDR1 and CDR2: MNHEY and SVGAGI. The CDR3 loop spans 15 amino acids. V shed 5 bases and J 8 bases; nucleotides not matched to a gene: 5. CDR3 nucleotide sequence: TGTGCCAGCAGTCGACTAGCGGGGGGGCTGGATGAGCAGTTCTTC. Its translation is CASSRLAGGLDEQFF.

The chain employs TRBV5-1 and TRBJ2-7, with 9 bases that match TRBD2. CDR1 and CDR2 (germline): SGHRS, YFSETQ. CDR3 size: 13 residues. V lost 6 bases, J lost 2 bases, and 3 bases stayed unmatched. The CDR3 DNA reads TGCGCCAGCACGGGACTAGCTCCCTACGAGCAGTACTTC. It specifies CASTGLAPYEQYF.

CDR3 region: CASSLDLTPGDTEAFF. The CDR3 DNA reads as TGTGCCAGCAGCTTAGACCTGACGCCCGGGGACACTGAAGCTTTCTTT. V gene TRBV7-9 combines with J gene TRBJ1-1; D not certain. The V end lost 1 base, the J end lost 3 bases, and 15 bases lay between the germline ends. CDR1 SEHNR and CDR2 FQNEAQ come from the germline V gene (reference sequence). The CDR3 covers 16 residues.

The chain carries TRBV11-1 and TRBJ2-1, with D perhaps matching TRBD2 (5 bases). V was trimmed by 5 bases and J by 0 bases, leaving 14 bases between them. Germline loops: CDR1 SGHAT, CDR2 FQDESV (reference sequence). This CDR3 has 16 residues. DNA of the CDR3: TGTGCCAGCAGCCGTCCCCAAGGGAGCTCCTACAATGAGCAGTTCTTC. Translating it yields CASSRPQGSSYNEQFF.

V is TRBV9 and J is TRBJ1-2, with D hard to call. Trimming took 0 bases from V and 2 from J, leaving 11 bases between them. The V gene's germline CDR1 is SGDLS and CDR2 YYNGEE. There are 15 residues in the CDR3. CDR3 nucleotides: TGTGCCAGCAGCGTAGCGGGTGCCGGGAACTATGGCTACACCTTC. Encoded protein: CASSVAGAGNYGYTF.